This entry lists 26 T cell receptor beta chains sequenced from one sample in a study of metastatic and nonmetastatic thyroid tumors. Using MiXCR, TCRdb re-called clones from the PCR reads. The sample carries tens of thousands of clones, roughly 18% recorded once. No patient received treatment before thyroid surgery. The sample was blood. These TCRs come from a female donor with papillary thyroid cancer or a benign thyroid nodule (not recorded which). Some clones in this sample may be carry-over from other donors' samples.

This clone was seen repeatedly, ten times or more. V and J are TRBV2 and TRBJ1-3; 8 nucleotides agree with TRBD1. Trimming took 8 bases from V and 0 from J; bases not matched to a gene: 3. Germline V gives CDR1 SNHLY, CDR2 FYNNEI. The CDR3 sequence is 14 residues long. CDR3 in DNA: TGTGCCAGCCGACAGGGGAGCTCTGGAAACACCATATATTTT. It yields the protein CASRQGSSGNTIYF.

In its sample, this clone was seen many times. The chain has TRBV14 and TRBJ1-1; TRBD1 might be the D (5 bases). The CDR3 has 16 amino acids. V was trimmed by 4 bases and J by 1 base, leaving 16 bases between them. The germline V gene encodes CDR1 SGHDN and CDR2 FVKESK. The CDR3 spells CASSPAGQGPNTEAFF. The CDR3 DNA follows: TGTGCCAGCAGCCCCGCGGGGCAGGGACCGAACACTGAAGCTTTCTTT.

In its sample, this clone was seen many times. The chain combines TRBV2 with TRBJ1-2, with D perhaps TRBD1 (6 bases). The CDR3 contains 12 residues. Germline V gene data show CDR1 as SNHLY and CDR2 as FYNNEI. V was pared by 10 bases and J by 4 bases, with 13 bases between. The CDR3 DNA is TGTGCCATAAGCGGGGGGCCCTATGGCTACACCTTC. Encoded protein: CAISGGPYGYTF.

The rearrangement uses TRBV12-5 and TRBJ2-1, with D uncertain. Germline V gene lookup returns CDR1 LGHNT and CDR2 FRNRAP. There are 12 residues in the CDR3. V dropped 3 bases and J dropped 8 bases, with 8 bases sitting between them. The CDR3 DNA reads TGTGCTAGTGGTTTCGAGTGGGATGAGCAGTTCTTC. Its translation is CASGFEWDEQFF.

This clone was observed a few times. The rearrangement joins TRBV5-8 to TRBJ2-3, with TRBD2 matching over 10 bases. V lost 5 bases to trimming and J lost 1 base; unmatched junction nucleotides: 19. This CDR3 has 20 amino acids. Germline-derived CDR1 and CDR2 are SGHTS and YDEGEE. CDR3: CASSPDPLAGVWRGTDTQYF. The CDR3 DNA is TGTGCCAGCAGTCCGGACCCCCTAGCGGGAGTATGGAGGGGCACAGATACGCAGTATTTT. Based on the CDR3 plus reference TRBV5-8 and TRBJ2-3, the full variable domain is EAGVTQSPTHLIKTRGQQATLRCSPISGHTSVYWYQQALGLGLQFLLWYDEGEERNRGNFPPRFSGRQFPNYSSELNVNALELEDSALYLCASSPDPLAGVWRGTDTQYFGPGTRLTVL.

This clone was picked up many times. The J gene is TRBJ1-2, the V gene TRBV5-1, with D unresolved. CDR3 length equals 13 residues. Germline CDR1 SGHRS, CDR2 YFSETQ. The V gene lost 0 bases and the J gene lost 4 bases, with 7 bases spanning the gap. The CDR3 is CASSLGSAYGYTF. The CDR3 region has the DNA TGCGCCAGCAGCTTGGGGTCAGCCTATGGCTACACCTTC.

This clone is medium-sized within its sample. The chain links TRBV6-1 to TRBJ2-3, with TRBD2 identical over 10 bases. After removal of 2 bases from V and 2 bases from J, the junction contained 1 base not matched to a gene. Germline V gene lookup returns CDR1 MNHNS and CDR2 SASEGT. The CDR3 is made up of 15 amino acids. The CDR3 region has the DNA TGTGCCAGCAGTGAACTAGCGGGAGCCACAGATACGCAGTATTTT. Its protein is CASSELAGATDTQYF.

The chain carries TRBV5-1 and TRBJ1-6; 7 bases align to TRBD1. CDR1 and CDR2 (germline): SGHRS, YFSETQ. V was pared by 4 bases and J by 6 bases, with 10 bases of the junction left unmatched. The CDR3 spans 16 residues. The CDR3 bases are TGCGCCAGCAGCAAGAATGTGGGGACAGCTAATTCACCCCTCCACTTT. This sequence encodes CASSKNVGTANSPLHF.

The J gene is TRBJ2-3, the V gene TRBV7-9, with D unclear. The CDR3 length is 14 residues. Germline assignment: CDR1 SEHNR and CDR2 FQNEAQ (reference sequence). V lost 7 bases to trimming and J lost 7 bases, with 18 bases between them. For the CDR3, the DNA is TGTGCCAGCATCTCCTGGACCCGGTCCTATACGCAGTATTTT. It is translated as CASISWTRSYTQYF.

This clone was observed once. The chain couples TRBV5-1 to TRBJ1-1; D remains ambiguous. The V end was cut by 0 bases, the J end by 5 bases, with 11 bases between. CDR1 and CDR2 from the germline V gene are SGHRS and YFSETQ. The CDR3 has 14 amino acids. The CDR3 loop is CASSLAWVGTEAFF. The CDR3 region has the DNA TGCGCCAGCAGCTTGGCCTGGGTAGGAACTGAAGCTTTCTTT.

This clone was found a few times. This chain connects TRBV9 to TRBJ1-2, with no clear D. V lost 3 bases to trimming and J lost 8 bases, with 17 bases between them. CDR3 length: 14 amino acids. CDR1 and CDR2 from the germline V gene are SGDLS and YYNGEE. In DNA form, the CDR3 reads TGTGCCAGCAGCGGAGGACCCCACGAAAGCGGCTACACCTTC. Protein: CASSGGPHESGYTF.

This clone was seen repeatedly, ten times or more. V and J are TRBV6-1 and TRBJ2-3, with D possibly TRBD2 on 6 matching bases. Trimming pared 4 bases from V and 2 bases from J, leaving 10 bases between. Germline assignment: CDR1 MNHNS and CDR2 SASEGT. CDR3 size: 14 residues. This chain's CDR3 is CASSASVSTDTQYF. The DNA of the CDR3 is TGTGCCAGCAGTGCTAGCGTTTCCACAGATACGCAGTATTTT.

This clone was detected a few times. The chain links TRBV6-1 to TRBJ1-2, with a weak D call TRBD1 (5 bases). V dropped 2 bases and J dropped 8 bases, with 15 bases sitting between them. CDR1 and CDR2 from the germline V gene are MNHNS and SASEGT. The CDR3 sequence is 14 residues long. The CDR3 region is CASSETGASSGYTF. In nucleotides, the CDR3 is TGTGCCAGCAGTGAAACAGGAGCCTCCAGCGGCTACACCTTC.

This clone has only a few counts. This clone may be a read error of a much larger clone one base away. The chain has TRBV20-1 and TRBJ1-5; D gene unclear. This CDR3 region has 13 residues. Germline V CDR1 and CDR2: DFQATT, SNEGSKA (reference sequence). The CDR3, as DNA: TGCGGTGCTAGAGTTTGGGACAATCAGCCCCAGCATTTT. It yields the protein CGARVWDNQPQHF.

The chain carries TRBV6-1 and TRBJ2-5; TRBD1 matches at 11 bases. J lost 0 bases, V lost 6 bases, and 6 bases had no gene match. CDR1 is MNHNS and CDR2 is SASEGT in the germline V gene. This CDR3 has 16 amino acids. CDR3 protein: CASSSRDRGYQETQYF. CDR3 in DNA: TGTGCCAGCAGCTCCCGGGACAGGGGGTACCAAGAGACCCAGTACTTC.

This clone was counted a few times. The chain recombines TRBV7-2 with TRBJ2-1, with D uncertain. With 6 bases removed from V and 7 bases from J, the gap between germline ends came to 10 bases. Germline loops: CDR1 SGHTA, CDR2 FQGNSA. CDR3 length: 12 amino acids. Written as DNA, the CDR3 is TGTGCCAGCAGACCATGGGGAAATGAGCAGTTCTTC. As protein: CASRPWGNEQFF. The full variable domain, with the rest looked up from reference TRBV7-2 and TRBJ2-1, is GAGVSQSPSNKVTEKGKDVELRCDPISGHTALYWYRQSLGQGLEFLIYFQGNSAPDKSGLPSDRFSAERTGGSVSTLTIQRTQQEDSAVYLCASRPWGNEQFFGPGTRLTVL.

The V gene is TRBV7-2, the J gene TRBJ1-2; a possible D gene is TRBD1 (6 bases). This CDR3 has 15 amino acids. The V end was cut by 2 bases, the J end by 4 bases, with 14 bases between. Germline V gene sequence: CDR1 SGHTA, CDR2 FQGNSA. DNA of the CDR3: TGTGCCAGCAGCTTATCGGCAGGGGATTTCTATGGCTACACCTTC. The encoded protein is CASSLSAGDFYGYTF. Looking up the rest from reference TRBV7-2 and TRBJ1-2 gives the full variable domain: GAGVSQSPSNKVTEKGKDVELRCDPISGHTALYWYRQSLGQGLEFLIYFQGNSAPDKSGLPSDRFSAERTGGSVSTLTIQRTQQEDSAVYLCASSLSAGDFYGYTFGSGTRLTVV.

A note on this clone: Possible read error: a much larger clone is one base away. V usage is TRBV25-1 and J usage is TRBJ1-2; no clear D gene. V dropped 8 bases and J dropped 5 bases, with 15 bases sitting between them. The germline CDR1 and CDR2 sequences are MGHDK and SYGVNS. This CDR3 is built from 13 residues. The CDR3 sequence is CASLDRYSYGYTF. The CDR3 coding sequence is TGTGCCAGCTTAGATCGGTACAGTTATGGCTACACCTTC.

Many counts were recorded for this clone. The genes are TRBV29-1 and TRBJ2-7; possibly TRBD1 or TRBD2 for D (6 bases each). Deletions cut 6 bases from V and 5 bases from J, with 14 bases between. The CDR3 consists of 12 residues. The germline V gene encodes CDR1 SQVTM and CDR2 ANQGSEA. The CDR3: CSVKGGNDEQYF. The CDR3, as DNA: TGCAGCGTAAAGGGGGGTAACGACGAGCAGTACTTC.

This clone showed up just once. J is TRBJ1-2 and V is TRBV3-1; D is perhaps TRBD1 (5 bases). The CDR3 spans 14 residues. V dropped 2 bases and J dropped 8 bases, with 15 bases sitting between them. Germline-derived CDR1 and CDR2 are LGHDT and YNNKEL (reference sequence). For the CDR3, the DNA is TGTGCCAGCAGCCAATCCGGGGCCGCTGCGGGCTACACCTTC. Protein sequence: CASSQSGAAAGYTF.

This clone was observed at least ten times. The V gene is TRBV20-1, the J gene TRBJ2-7; 13 nucleotides match TRBD2. The germline CDR1 and CDR2 sequences are DFQATT and SNEGSKA (reference sequence). The CDR3 spans 13 residues. Losses at the gene ends were 5 bases for V and 12 bases for J; bases not matched to a gene: 10. CDR3 bases: TGCAGTGCTCCCCTTGGACTAGCGGGAGCCGTGTACTTC. Translation: CSAPLGLAGAVYF.

Ten or more counts support this clone. The V gene is TRBV20-1, the J gene TRBJ2-7; D unresolved. Deletions cut 1 base from V and 4 bases from J, with 11 bases between. This CDR3 is 13 amino acids long. Germline assignment: CDR1 DFQATT and CDR2 SNEGSKA (reference sequence). CDR3 in amino acids: CSARGIDPYEQYF. Here the CDR3 DNA reads TGCAGTGCTAGAGGTATCGACCCGTACGAGCAGTACTTC.

This clone was observed many times. The chain is built from TRBV11-1 and TRBJ2-3, with D unclear. Between the trimmed V and J ends, which lost 1 base and 6 bases, there was a span of 14 bases. The CDR3 extends over 15 amino acids. Germline V gene data show CDR1 as SGHAT and CDR2 as FQDESV (reference sequence). The chain's CDR3 is CASSLGWQAEDTQYF. CDR3 sequence (DNA): TGTGCCAGCAGCTTAGGATGGCAGGCAGAGGATACGCAGTATTTT.

This clone appeared many times. V and J are TRBV5-8 and TRBJ2-7; D assignment may be TRBD1 or TRBD2 (5 bases each). Trimming took 4 bases from V and 3 from J, leaving 14 bases between them. The CDR3 runs to 14 residues. CDR1 is SGHTS, CDR2 YDEGEE, per germline. Here the CDR3 reads CASSPWDHNYEQYF. For the CDR3, the DNA is TGTGCCAGCAGCCCCTGGGACCATAACTACGAGCAGTACTTC.

The rearrangement links TRBV28 to TRBJ2-3; tentatively, D is TRBD2 (6 bases). V gave up 5 bases and J gave up 2 bases, with 17 bases separating them. Per the germline V gene, CDR1 is MDHEN and CDR2 is SYDVKM. The CDR3 contains 16 residues. The CDR3 sequence is CASSPLGGKNTDTQYF. The DNA of the CDR3 is TGTGCCAGCAGTCCCCTTGGCGGGAAAAACACAGATACGCAGTATTTT. Complete variable domain (other parts from reference TRBV28 and TRBJ2-3): DVKVTQSSRYLVKRTGEKVFLECVQDMDHENMFWYRQDPGLGLRLIYFSYDVKMKEKGDIPEGYSVSREKKERFSLILESASTNQTSMYLCASSPLGGKNTDTQYFGPGTRLTVL.

Ten or more counts support this clone. Other DNA sequences within the sample encode an identical CDR3. The CDR3 region has the DNA TGTGCCAGTAGTATTGGGGGAGGCTCCTACGAGCAGTACTTC. Its translation is CASSIGGGSYEQYF. This rearrangement joins TRBV19 to TRBJ2-7; possible D gene TRBD2, 6 bases. Germline CDR1 reads LNHDA; CDR2 reads SQIVND (reference sequence). Trimming removed 3 bases from V and 0 bases from J, with 9 bases in between. This CDR3 comprises 14 residues.